Listed here are 8 T cell receptor beta chains from one sample, sequenced in a study of T cells in Graves' hyperthyroidism and ophthalmopathy (dated by TCRdb to between 2019 and 2020). Library method: multiplex PCR. These reads were obtained on an Illumina HiSeq 2000. The TCR beta CDR3 regions were amplified from RNA transcripts. For the first round of RT-PCR on the TCR CDR3, the HTBI primer set was used together with the Qiagen OneStep RT-PCR kit. TCRdb passed the public sequencing reads through fastp at Q25 and MiXCR, retaining productive beta sequences. Identical CDR3 protein sequences are pooled into one entry, listed with their most common genes and DNA. The sample table lists 800,000 or so distinct CDR3 sequences, over 35% of them with a count of one. The ten largest clones capture around 9.3% of the sample. Specimen: blood. The receptors derive from a man in his late teens or twenties with Graves' hyperthyroidism.

This clonotype was counted at least ten times. The chain is built from TRBV7-9 and TRBJ1-2; maybe TRBD1 (5 bases). Trimming took 8 bases from V and 0 from J, leaving 10 bases between them. The CDR3 is made up of 13 amino acids. The germline V gene has CDR1 SEHNR and CDR2 FQNEAQ (reference sequence). For the CDR3, the DNA is TGTGCCAGCTCGGGGGGACCTAACTATGGCTACACCTTC. Translating gives CASSGGPNYGYTF. Full variable domain (outside the CDR3, taken from reference TRBV7-9 and TRBJ1-2): DTGVSQNPRHKITKRGQNVTFRCDPISEHNRLYWYRQTLGQGPEFLTYFQNEAQLEKSRLLSDRFSAERPKGSFSTLEIQRTEQGDSAMYLCASSGGPNYGYTFGSGTRLTVV.

This clonotype has ten or more counts. The rearrangement links TRBV2 to TRBJ1-2; D gene ambiguous. CDR3 length: 14 residues. In germline, CDR1 is SNHLY, CDR2 FYNNEI. V was trimmed by 6 bases and J by 2 bases, leaving 13 bases between them. This chain's CDR3 is CASRTATSNYGYTF. CDR3 coding DNA: TGTGCCAGCAGGACTGCCACAAGCAACTATGGCTACACCTTC.

The J gene is TRBJ2-7, the V gene TRBV5-5; 8 positions agree with TRBD1. The CDR3 runs to 15 residues. The V gene end was trimmed by 4 bases and the J gene end by 0 bases; junction bases not matched to a gene: 6. Germline CDR1 and CDR2: SGHKS and YYEKEE (reference sequence). Here the CDR3 DNA reads TGTGCCAGCAGCCTGACAGGGGAAGACTCCTACGAGCAGTACTTC. Translated, it gives CASSLTGEDSYEQYF.

The chain couples TRBV9 to TRBJ1-4, with D tentatively TRBD1 (5 bases). Germline-derived CDR1 and CDR2 are SGDLS and YYNGEE. Trimming left V 0 bases short and J 4 bases short, with 10 bases between. CDR3 length equals 15 residues. CDR3 DNA sequence: TGTGCCAGCAGCGTAGAGGGGAAGAGTAATGAAAAACTGTTTTTT. This codes for CASSVEGKSNEKLFF.

This clonotype occurred many times. The rearrangement joins TRBV10-3 to TRBJ2-7; TRBD2 agrees at 10 bases. The CDR3 spans 13 residues. Losses at the gene ends were 7 bases for V and 1 base for J; bases not matched to a gene: 1. Germline V gives CDR1 ENHRY, CDR2 SYGVKD. The CDR3 bases are TGTGCCATCACTAGCGGGGGTTCCTACGAGCAGTACTTC. Residues: CAITSGGSYEQYF.

A few counts support this clonotype. V gene TRBV19 combines with J gene TRBJ1-5, with TRBD1 matching 7 bases. The CDR3 covers 18 residues. CDR1 and CDR2 (germline): LNHDA, SQIVND (reference sequence). V shed 4 bases and J 0 bases; nucleotides not matched to a gene: 12. The CDR3 sequence: CASSTAGQTLYSNQPQHF. CDR3 in DNA: TGTGCCAGTAGTACGGCGGGACAGACTTTATATAGCAATCAGCCCCAGCATTTT.

The chain recombines TRBV7-2 with TRBJ1-5; no reliable D call. CDR3 size: 15 residues. Germline lookup yields CDR1 SGHTA and CDR2 FQGNSA. Trimming stripped 5 bases from V and 6 bases from J, with 17 bases between. The CDR3 loop reads CASSTSLGVGQPQHF. The CDR3, as DNA: TGTGCCAGCAGCACCTCTCTCGGGGTGGGTCAGCCCCAGCATTTT.

The genes are TRBV7-9 and TRBJ2-7, with no clear D. Germline CDR1 SEHNR, CDR2 FQNEAQ (reference sequence). The CDR3 is 13 residues long. V lost 5 bases, J lost 3 bases, and 11 bases lay in between. CDR3 sequence reads: CASSPSTLYEQYF. The CDR3 DNA sequence: TGTGCCAGCAGCCCCTCTACCCTCTACGAGCAGTACTTC.